The present TCR beta chain was sequenced within a study of Graves' ophthalmopathy and Graves' hyperthyroidism. The study, taken as a whole, reports: A roughly 76% specificity and around 88% sensitivity were achieved by a 13-signature model that separated ophthalmopathy from stable hyperthyroidism. With a specificity of just over 72% and a sensitivity of about 71%, the model predicted ophthalmopathy progression.

Eligible hyperthyroidism cases comprised new diagnoses of under 2 months' duration in individuals aged 18 to 65. Beta-chain TCR CDR3 regions were amplified from RNA transcripts. The first round was an RT-PCR with HTBI primers, and the second round was a multiplex PCR. TCRdb re-called the multiplex PCR reads through MiXCR, storing one row per CDR3 protein. The repertoire has 400,000 or so distinct CDR3 sequences, roughly 15% of them found once; the top ten carry 2.4%. The V segment lost 5 bases and the J segment 1 base; nucleotides outside the gene matches: 5. The CDR3 has 15 amino acids. CDR1 and CDR2 from the germline V gene are MNHNS and SASEGT. This clonotype was detected ten times or more. The target antigen is unknown.

Source material: peripheral blood. The origin of this receptor is an adult woman with stable Graves' hyperthyroidism. The chain joins TRBV6-1 to TRBJ1-2; 9 bases align to TRBD1. The CDR3 loop is CASSKRTGVNYGYTF. As DNA, the CDR3 is TGTGCCAGCAGTAAACGGACAGGGGTTAACTATGGCTACACCTTC.